This is a list of T cell receptor beta chains from one sample in a study of blood T cell repertoires in COVID-19. Measured with immunoSEQ multiplex PCR; TCRdb has only the in-frame clones, and not every one. Here the sample spans some 200,000 clones, approximately 86% being singletons. Input material: peripheral blood. Receptor source: a man between 35 and 55 years old with active or convalescent COVID-19. Each CDR3 is given with its conserved first and last residue. Each record gives: D gene, clone size, V gene, J gene, CDR3 DNA, CDR3 protein. The D gene is left open where the match is weak. Rows may omit the clone size; those that give it use once, few, many or a size class.

d_call: TRBD1
clone_size: NA
v_call: TRBV4-1
j_call: TRBJ1-1
cdr3_nt: TGCGCCAGCAGCCGATCGGGACAGGGAGCGAACACTGAAGCTTTCTTT
cdr3_aa: CASSRSGQGANTEAFF

d_call: TRBD1
clone_size: NA
v_call: TRBV19
j_call: TRBJ1-5
cdr3_nt: TGTGCCAGTAGGACCCCGGGACAGGGGAATCAGCCCCAGCATTTT
cdr3_aa: CASRTPGQGNQPQHF

d_call: NA
clone_size: NA
v_call: TRBV7-9
j_call: TRBJ1-1
cdr3_nt: TGTGCCAGCAGCTCCGACAGGTTCATGAACACTGAAGCTTTCTTT
cdr3_aa: CASSSDRFMNTEAFF

d_call: NA
clone_size: NA
v_call: TRBV2
j_call: TRBJ1-1
cdr3_nt: TGTGCCAGCACCCCGGGGGGGGTGGGCACTGAAGCTTTCTTT
cdr3_aa: CASTPGGVGTEAFF

d_call: NA
clone_size: few
v_call: TRBV7-3
j_call: TRBJ1-1
cdr3_nt: TGTGCCAGCAGCGCGAACTTGAACACTGAAGCTTTCTTT
cdr3_aa: CASSANLNTEAFF

d_call: TRBD1
clone_size: NA
v_call: TRBV29-1
j_call: TRBJ1-1
cdr3_nt: TGCAGCGTTGATTTACAGCTGATGAGGGGGCAGAACACTGAAGCTTTCTTT
cdr3_aa: CSVDLQLMRGQNTEAFF

d_call: TRBD1
clone_size: NA
v_call: TRBV14
j_call: TRBJ1-2
cdr3_nt: TGTGCCAGCAGCAGGGACAGGGGTAACTATGGCTACACCTTC
cdr3_aa: CASSRDRGNYGYTF

d_call: NA
clone_size: NA
v_call: TRBV4-3
j_call: TRBJ2-7
cdr3_nt: TGCGCCAGCAGCCAAGTTCACGGGTCCTACGAGCAGTACTTC
cdr3_aa: CASSQVHGSYEQYF

d_call: NA
clone_size: NA
v_call: TRBV12-5
j_call: TRBJ2-3
cdr3_nt: TGTGCTAGTGGTTTTGGGGAGACCACAGATACGCAGTATTTT
cdr3_aa: CASGFGETTDTQYF

d_call: NA
clone_size: NA
v_call: TRBV24-1
j_call: TRBJ2-6
cdr3_nt: TGTGCCACCACTTCGGGGGCCAACGTCCTGACTTTC
cdr3_aa: CATTSGANVLTF

d_call: TRBD1
clone_size: NA
v_call: TRBV28
j_call: TRBJ1-5
cdr3_nt: TGTGCCAGCAGTCCCACAGGGGAGTATCAGCCCCAGCATTTT
cdr3_aa: CASSPTGEYQPQHF

d_call: NA
clone_size: NA
v_call: TRBV5-1
j_call: TRBJ1-6
cdr3_nt: TGCGCCAGCAGGGCACGCCAGGGTGAGGATTCACCCCTCCACTTT
cdr3_aa: CASRARQGEDSPLHF

d_call: NA
clone_size: NA
v_call: TRBV30
j_call: TRBJ1-6
cdr3_nt: TGTGCCTGGAGTACTTGGGGGGGAAATTCACCCCTCCACTTT
cdr3_aa: CAWSTWGGNSPLHF

d_call: NA
clone_size: NA
v_call: TRBV7-2
j_call: TRBJ2-3
cdr3_nt: TGTGCCAGCAGCCCTAGCACAGATACGCAGTATTTT
cdr3_aa: CASSPSTDTQYF

d_call: NA
clone_size: once
v_call: TRBV10-3
j_call: TRBJ1-1
cdr3_nt: TGTGCCATCAGTGAAACAGGAGTCACTGAAGCTTTCTTT
cdr3_aa: CAISETGVTEAFF

d_call: TRBD2
clone_size: NA
v_call: TRBV2
j_call: TRBJ2-1
cdr3_nt: TGTGCCAGCAGTGAAGTAGCGGGGGGTATAAATGAGCAGTTCTTC
cdr3_aa: CASSEVAGGINEQFF

d_call: TRBD2
clone_size: NA
v_call: TRBV18
j_call: TRBJ2-3
cdr3_nt: TGTGCCAGCTCACCACTGATGCTAGCGGGTACGCCCGCCACAGATACGCAGTATTTT
cdr3_aa: CASSPLMLAGTPATDTQYF

d_call: TRBD2
clone_size: NA
v_call: TRBV5-4
j_call: TRBJ2-5
cdr3_nt: TGTGCCAGCAGCACGCCGGGACTAGCGGAAGAGACCCAGTACTTC
cdr3_aa: CASSTPGLAEETQYF

d_call: TRBD1
clone_size: NA
v_call: TRBV4-3
j_call: TRBJ1-1
cdr3_nt: TGCGCCAGCAGCCAAGAGGCAGGGGGTACCGGAGCTTTCTTT
cdr3_aa: CASSQEAGGTGAFF

d_call: TRBD1
clone_size: NA
v_call: TRBV5-6
j_call: TRBJ1-5
cdr3_nt: TGTGCCAGCAGCCGGACAGGGAGGGTGGATCAGCCCCAGCATTTT
cdr3_aa: CASSRTGRVDQPQHF

d_call: NA
clone_size: NA
v_call: TRBV19
j_call: TRBJ2-2
cdr3_nt: TGTGCCAGTAGTATAGAGACTCGGGGGAACACCGGGGAGCTGTTTTTT
cdr3_aa: CASSIETRGNTGELFF

d_call: TRBD1
clone_size: NA
v_call: TRBV9
j_call: TRBJ1-1
cdr3_nt: TGTGCCAGCAGCGCGGGACAGGGGGCCACTGAAGCTTTCTTT
cdr3_aa: CASSAGQGATEAFF

d_call: NA
clone_size: NA
v_call: TRBV7-9
j_call: TRBJ2-6
cdr3_nt: TGTGCCAGCAGCTTATCCACGACAGCCAGCTCTGGGGCCAACGTCCTGACTTTC
cdr3_aa: CASSLSTTASSGANVLTF

d_call: NA
clone_size: NA
v_call: TRBV9
j_call: TRBJ1-5
cdr3_nt: TGTGCCAGCAGCGTAGGAATGGAGGATCAGCCCCAGCATTTT
cdr3_aa: CASSVGMEDQPQHF

d_call: NA
clone_size: NA
v_call: TRBV14
j_call: TRBJ1-1
cdr3_nt: TGTGCCAGCAGCCAAGTATTTGGCGGCCGAATGAACACTGAAGCTTTCTTT
cdr3_aa: CASSQVFGGRMNTEAFF

d_call: TRBD2
clone_size: NA
v_call: TRBV4-2
j_call: TRBJ2-3
cdr3_nt: TGTGCCAGCAGCCAAGATTTAGCGGGGGGCCCGGGCACAGATACGCAGTATTTT
cdr3_aa: CASSQDLAGGPGTDTQYF

d_call: TRBD1
clone_size: NA
v_call: TRBV7-8
j_call: TRBJ2-3
cdr3_nt: TGTGCCAGCAGCCCAGCCTCCTGGACAGGGAGCACAGATACGCAGTATTTT
cdr3_aa: CASSPASWTGSTDTQYF

d_call: TRBD2
clone_size: NA
v_call: TRBV3-1/TRBV3-2
j_call: TRBJ2-7
cdr3_nt: TGTGCCAGCAGCCACGGGGGGGGTGAGCAGTACTTC
cdr3_aa: CASSHGGGEQYF

d_call: TRBD1
clone_size: NA
v_call: TRBV5-6
j_call: TRBJ2-7
cdr3_nt: TGTGCCAGCAGCCCGGACAGGCTAGGGGACGAGCAGTACTTC
cdr3_aa: CASSPDRLGDEQYF

d_call: TRBD1
clone_size: once
v_call: TRBV11-2
j_call: TRBJ2-5
cdr3_nt: TGTGCCAGCAGCTGGGGACAGGGAGAGACCCAGTACTTC
cdr3_aa: CASSWGQGETQYF

d_call: NA
clone_size: NA
v_call: TRBV30
j_call: TRBJ1-2
cdr3_nt: TGTGCCTGGAGTGTTTTAGAGGGCTATGGCTACACCTTC
cdr3_aa: CAWSVLEGYGYTF

d_call: TRBD1
clone_size: NA
v_call: TRBV5-1
j_call: TRBJ1-1
cdr3_nt: TGCGCCAGCAGCCCTACAGGGGTAAAGGGGGCTGAAGCTTTCTTT
cdr3_aa: CASSPTGVKGAEAFF

d_call: NA
clone_size: NA
v_call: TRBV7-8
j_call: TRBJ1-5
cdr3_nt: TGTGCCAGCAGCTTAGCGTCGGCGGGGACTGTTGCCGTTCCCCAGCATTTT
cdr3_aa: CASSLASAGTVAVPQHF

d_call: TRBD1
clone_size: NA
v_call: TRBV7-9
j_call: TRBJ1-1
cdr3_nt: TGTGCCACCTTGGGACAGCAAGACACTGAAGCTTTCTTT
cdr3_aa: CATLGQQDTEAFF

d_call: TRBD1
clone_size: NA
v_call: TRBV18
j_call: TRBJ2-2
cdr3_nt: TGTGCCAGCTCACCACCGGGACAGGGAAGCGGGGAGCTGTTTTTT
cdr3_aa: CASSPPGQGSGELFF

d_call: NA
clone_size: NA
v_call: TRBV15
j_call: TRBJ2-1
cdr3_nt: TGTGCCACCAGCAGAACAACAGGGTACAATGAGCAGTTCTTC
cdr3_aa: CATSRTTGYNEQFF